Sequencing of this T cell receptor beta chain was carried out in a study of T cells in women clearing cervical HPV infection. On the study more broadly: Blood came at first lesion visit for cases, post-clearance for controls.

Here immunoSEQ multiplex PCR was the method, and the copy in TCRdb shows in-frame clones only, minus some. Listed are tens of thousands of clones; about 8.8% falls within the top ten. CDR3 length: 15 residues. From germline, CDR1 is ENHRY and CDR2 SYGVKD. As regards this clone: The read stops 3 residues short of the end of the CDR3; the missing end is completed from the germline J gene.

The sample comprised blood buffy coat. V usage is TRBV10-3 and J usage is TRBJ1-4; 7 bases are a match to TRBD1. The TCR was taken from a woman between 18 and 69 years old with a cervical HPV16 infection that either progressed to CIN3+ or cleared (not recorded which). CDR3 protein: CAISESTGRVEKLFF. The CDR3 bases that were read are TGTGCCATCAGTGAGTCGACAGGGAGGGTTGAGAAA.